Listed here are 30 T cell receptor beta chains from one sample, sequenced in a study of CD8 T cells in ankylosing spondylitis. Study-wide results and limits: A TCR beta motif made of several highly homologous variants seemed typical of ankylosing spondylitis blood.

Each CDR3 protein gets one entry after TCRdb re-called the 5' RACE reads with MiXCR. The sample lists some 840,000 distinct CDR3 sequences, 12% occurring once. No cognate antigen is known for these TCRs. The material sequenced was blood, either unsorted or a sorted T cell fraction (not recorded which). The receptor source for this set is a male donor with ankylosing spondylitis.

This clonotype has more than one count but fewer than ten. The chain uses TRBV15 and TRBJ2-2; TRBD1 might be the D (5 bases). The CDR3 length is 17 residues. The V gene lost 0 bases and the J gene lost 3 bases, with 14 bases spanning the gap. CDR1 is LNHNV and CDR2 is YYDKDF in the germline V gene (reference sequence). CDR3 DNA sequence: TGTGCCACCAGCAGAGATAGCAGGGCAGCATACACCGGGGAGCTGTTTTTT. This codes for CATSRDSRAAYTGELFF.

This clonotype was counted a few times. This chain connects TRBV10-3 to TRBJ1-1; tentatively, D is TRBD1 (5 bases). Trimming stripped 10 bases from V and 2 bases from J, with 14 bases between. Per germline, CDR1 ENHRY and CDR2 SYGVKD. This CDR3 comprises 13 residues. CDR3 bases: TGTGCCACCATGACAGTACCCAACACTGAAGCTTTCTTT. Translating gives CATMTVPNTEAFF.

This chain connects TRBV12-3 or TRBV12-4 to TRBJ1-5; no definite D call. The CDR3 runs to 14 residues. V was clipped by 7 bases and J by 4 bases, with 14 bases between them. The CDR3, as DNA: TGTGCCAGCAACCTGGACGGCTTGAATCAGCCCCAGCATTTT. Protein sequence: CASNLDGLNQPQHF.

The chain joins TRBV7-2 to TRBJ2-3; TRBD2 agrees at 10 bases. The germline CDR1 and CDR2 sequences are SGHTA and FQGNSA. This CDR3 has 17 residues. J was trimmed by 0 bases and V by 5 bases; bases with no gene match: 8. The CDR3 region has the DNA TGTGCCAGCAGCCCAGGGGCTAGCGGGGGTAGCACAGATACGCAGTATTTT. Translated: CASSPGASGGSTDTQYF.

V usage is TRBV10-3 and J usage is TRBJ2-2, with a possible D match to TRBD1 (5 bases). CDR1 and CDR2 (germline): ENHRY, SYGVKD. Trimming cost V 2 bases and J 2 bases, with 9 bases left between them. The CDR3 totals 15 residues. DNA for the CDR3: TGTGCCATCAGTGAGAGCCAGGGTAACACCGGGGAGCTGTTTTTT. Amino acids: CAISESQGNTGELFF.

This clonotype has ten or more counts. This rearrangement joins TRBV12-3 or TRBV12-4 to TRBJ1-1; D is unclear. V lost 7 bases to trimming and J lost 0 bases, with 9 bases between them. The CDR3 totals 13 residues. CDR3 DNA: TGTGCCAGCACCGATCAGGTGAACACTGAAGCTTTCTTT. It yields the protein CASTDQVNTEAFF.

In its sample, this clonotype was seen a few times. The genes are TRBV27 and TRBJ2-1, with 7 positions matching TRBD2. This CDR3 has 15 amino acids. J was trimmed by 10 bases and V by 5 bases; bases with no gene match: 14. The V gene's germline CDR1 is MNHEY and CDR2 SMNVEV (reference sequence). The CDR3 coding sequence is TGTGCCAGCAGTCCGCTGATGATGTTTAGCGGGGAGCAGTTCTTC. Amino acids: CASSPLMMFSGEQFF.

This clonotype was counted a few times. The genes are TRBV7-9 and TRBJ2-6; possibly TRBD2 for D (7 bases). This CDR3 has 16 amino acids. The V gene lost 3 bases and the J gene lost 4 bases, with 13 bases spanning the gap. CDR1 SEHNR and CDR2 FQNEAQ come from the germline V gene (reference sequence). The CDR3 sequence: CASSLGSGTGANVLTF. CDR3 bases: TGTGCCAGCAGCTTGGGCAGCGGGACAGGGGCCAACGTCCTGACTTTC.

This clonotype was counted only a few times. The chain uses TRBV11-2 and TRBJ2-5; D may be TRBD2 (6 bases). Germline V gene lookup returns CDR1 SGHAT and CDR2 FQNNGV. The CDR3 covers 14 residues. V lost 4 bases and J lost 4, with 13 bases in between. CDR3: CASSSRGRSETQYF. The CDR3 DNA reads TGTGCCAGCAGCTCTCGGGGGAGGTCAGAGACCCAGTACTTC.

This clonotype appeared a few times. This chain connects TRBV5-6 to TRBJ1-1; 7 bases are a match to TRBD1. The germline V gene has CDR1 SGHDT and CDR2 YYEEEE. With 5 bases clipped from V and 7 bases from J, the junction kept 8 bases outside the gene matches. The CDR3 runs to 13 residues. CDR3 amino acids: CASRARQGDEAFF. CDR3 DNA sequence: TGTGCCAGCAGGGCCCGGCAGGGGGATGAAGCTTTCTTT.

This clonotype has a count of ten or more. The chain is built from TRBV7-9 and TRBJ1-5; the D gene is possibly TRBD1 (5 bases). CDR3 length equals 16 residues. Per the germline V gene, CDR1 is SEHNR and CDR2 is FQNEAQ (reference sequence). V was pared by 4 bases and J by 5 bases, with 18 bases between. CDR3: CASSSSRDGLDQPQHF. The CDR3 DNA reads TGTGCCAGCAGCTCCTCCCGGGACGGACTCGATCAGCCCCAGCATTTT.

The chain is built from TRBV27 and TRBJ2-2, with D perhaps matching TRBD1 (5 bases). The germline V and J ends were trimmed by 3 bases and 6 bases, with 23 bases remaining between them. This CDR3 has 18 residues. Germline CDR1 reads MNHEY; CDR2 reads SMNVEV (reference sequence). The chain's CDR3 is CASSFLMGWPGMAGELFF. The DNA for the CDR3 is TGTGCCAGCAGTTTCCTCATGGGGTGGCCAGGGATGGCCGGGGAGCTGTTTTTT.

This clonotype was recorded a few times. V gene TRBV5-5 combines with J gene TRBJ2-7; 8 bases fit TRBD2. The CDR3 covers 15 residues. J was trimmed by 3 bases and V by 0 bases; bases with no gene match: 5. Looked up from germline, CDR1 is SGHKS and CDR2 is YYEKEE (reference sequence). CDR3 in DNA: TGTGCCAGCAGCTTGGGTGGGACTAGTATCTACGAGCAGTACTTC. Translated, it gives CASSLGGTSIYEQYF.

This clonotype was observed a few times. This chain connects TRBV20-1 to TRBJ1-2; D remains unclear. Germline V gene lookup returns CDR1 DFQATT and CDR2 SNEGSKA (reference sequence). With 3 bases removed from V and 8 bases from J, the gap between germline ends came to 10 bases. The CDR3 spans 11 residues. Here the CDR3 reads CSASFYGGYTF. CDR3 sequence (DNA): TGCAGTGCTAGTTTTTATGGCGGCTACACCTTC.

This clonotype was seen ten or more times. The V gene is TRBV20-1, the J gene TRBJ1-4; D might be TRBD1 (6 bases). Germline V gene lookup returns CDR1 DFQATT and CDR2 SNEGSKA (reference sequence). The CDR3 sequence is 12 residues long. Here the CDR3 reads CTIQGSGEKLFF. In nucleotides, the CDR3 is TGCACCATCCAGGGGTCCGGCGAAAAACTGTTTTTT.

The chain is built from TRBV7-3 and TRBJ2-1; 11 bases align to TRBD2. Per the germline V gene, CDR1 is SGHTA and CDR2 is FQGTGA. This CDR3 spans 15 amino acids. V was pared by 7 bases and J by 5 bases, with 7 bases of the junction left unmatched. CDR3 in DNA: TGTGCCAGCACTCCTAGCGGGGGGCTACACAATGAGCAGTTCTTC. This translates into CASTPSGGLHNEQFF.

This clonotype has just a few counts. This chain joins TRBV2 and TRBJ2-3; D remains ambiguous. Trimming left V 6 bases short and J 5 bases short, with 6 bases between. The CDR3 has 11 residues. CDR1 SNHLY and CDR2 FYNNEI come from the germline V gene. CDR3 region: CASRDVDTQYF. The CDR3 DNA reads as TGTGCCAGCAGAGATGTAGATACGCAGTATTTT.

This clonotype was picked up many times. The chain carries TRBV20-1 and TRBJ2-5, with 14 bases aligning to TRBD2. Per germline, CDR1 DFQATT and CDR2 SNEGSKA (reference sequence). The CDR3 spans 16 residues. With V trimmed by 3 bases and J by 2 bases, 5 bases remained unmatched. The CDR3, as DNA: TGCAGTGCTAGGGGACTAGCGGGAGTGGGGCAAGAGACCCAGTACTTC. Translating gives CSARGLAGVGQETQYF.

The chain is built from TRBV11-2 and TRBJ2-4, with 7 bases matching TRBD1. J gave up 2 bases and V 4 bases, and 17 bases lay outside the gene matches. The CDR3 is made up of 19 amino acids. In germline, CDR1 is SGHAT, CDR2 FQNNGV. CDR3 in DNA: TGTGCCAGCAGCTCCTTCTGGGGACAGAATGACACTCCCAAAAACATTCAGTACTTC. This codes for CASSSFWGQNDTPKNIQYF. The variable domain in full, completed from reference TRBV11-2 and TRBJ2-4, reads EAGVAQSPRYKIIEKRQSVAFWCNPISGHATLYWYQQILGQGPKLLIQFQNNGVVDDSQLPKDRFSAERLKGVDSTLKIQPAKLEDSAVYLCASSSFWGQNDTPKNIQYFGAGTRLSVL.

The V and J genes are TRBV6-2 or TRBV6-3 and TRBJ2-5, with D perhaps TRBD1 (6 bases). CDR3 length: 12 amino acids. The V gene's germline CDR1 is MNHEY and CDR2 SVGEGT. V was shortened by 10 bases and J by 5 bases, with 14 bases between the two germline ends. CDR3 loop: CATAGTTETQYF. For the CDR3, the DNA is TGTGCCACAGCAGGGACAACGGAGACCCAGTACTTC.

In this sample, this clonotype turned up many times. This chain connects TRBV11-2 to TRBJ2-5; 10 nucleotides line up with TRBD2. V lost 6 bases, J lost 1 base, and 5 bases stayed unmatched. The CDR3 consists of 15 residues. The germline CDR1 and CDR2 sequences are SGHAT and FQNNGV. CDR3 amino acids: CASSIAGGGQETQYF. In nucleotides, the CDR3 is TGTGCCAGCAGTATAGCGGGAGGAGGCCAAGAGACCCAGTACTTC.

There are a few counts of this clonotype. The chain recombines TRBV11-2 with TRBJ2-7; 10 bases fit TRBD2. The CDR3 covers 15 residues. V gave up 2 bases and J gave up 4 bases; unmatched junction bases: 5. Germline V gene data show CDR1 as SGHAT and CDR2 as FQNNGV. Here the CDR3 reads CASSLQASGSYEQYF. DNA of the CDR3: TGTGCCAGCAGCTTACAGGCTAGCGGGAGTTACGAGCAGTACTTC.

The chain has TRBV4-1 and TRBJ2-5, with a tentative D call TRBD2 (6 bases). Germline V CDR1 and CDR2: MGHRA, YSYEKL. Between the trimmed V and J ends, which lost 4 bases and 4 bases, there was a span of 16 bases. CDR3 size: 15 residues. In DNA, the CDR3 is TGCGCCAGCAGCCGGGACTGGAACAGAGGAGAGACCCAGTACTTC. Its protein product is CASSRDWNRGETQYF.

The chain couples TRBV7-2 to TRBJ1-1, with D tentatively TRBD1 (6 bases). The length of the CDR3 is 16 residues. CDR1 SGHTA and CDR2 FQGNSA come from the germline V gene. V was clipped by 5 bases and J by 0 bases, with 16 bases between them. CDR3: CASSGQYPLMNTEAFF. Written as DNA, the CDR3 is TGTGCCAGCAGCGGACAGTATCCTTTAATGAACACTGAAGCTTTCTTT.

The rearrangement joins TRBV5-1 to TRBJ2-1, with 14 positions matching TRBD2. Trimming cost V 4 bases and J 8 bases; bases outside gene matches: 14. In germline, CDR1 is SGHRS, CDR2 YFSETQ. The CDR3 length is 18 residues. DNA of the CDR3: TGCGCCAGCAGCGCCACAGCCACGGGGACTAGCGGGAGCGATGAGCAGTTCTTC. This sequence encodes CASSATATGTSGSDEQFF.

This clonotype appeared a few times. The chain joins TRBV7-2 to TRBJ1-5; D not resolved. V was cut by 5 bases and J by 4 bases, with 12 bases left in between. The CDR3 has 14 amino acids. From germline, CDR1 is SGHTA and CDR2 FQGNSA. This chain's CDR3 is CASSPEVRNQPQHF. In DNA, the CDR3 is TGTGCCAGCAGCCCCGAAGTGAGGAATCAGCCCCAGCATTTT.

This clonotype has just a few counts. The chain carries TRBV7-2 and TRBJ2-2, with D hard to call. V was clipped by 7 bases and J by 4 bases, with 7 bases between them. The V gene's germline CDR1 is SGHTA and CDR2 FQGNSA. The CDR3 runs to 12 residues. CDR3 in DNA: TGTGCCAGCACCTTTCTCACCGGGGAGCTGTTTTTT. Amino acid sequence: CASTFLTGELFF.

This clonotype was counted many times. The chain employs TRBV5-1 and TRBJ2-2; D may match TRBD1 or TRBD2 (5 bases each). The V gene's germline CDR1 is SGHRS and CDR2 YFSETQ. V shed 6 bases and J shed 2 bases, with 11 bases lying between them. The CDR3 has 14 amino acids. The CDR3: CASTVGPNTGELFF. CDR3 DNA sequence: TGCGCCAGCACCGTGGGACCTAACACCGGGGAGCTGTTTTTT.

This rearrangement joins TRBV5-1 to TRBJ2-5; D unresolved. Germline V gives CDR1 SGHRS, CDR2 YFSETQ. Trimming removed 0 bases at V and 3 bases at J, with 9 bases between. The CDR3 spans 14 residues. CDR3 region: CASSLAYVEETQYF. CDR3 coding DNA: TGCGCCAGCAGCTTGGCGTACGTGGAAGAGACCCAGTACTTC. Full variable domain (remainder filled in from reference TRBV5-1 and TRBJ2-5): KAGVTQTPRYLIKTRGQQVTLSCSPISGHRSVSWYQQTPGQGLQFLFEYFSETQRNKGNFPGRFSGRQFSNSRSEMNVSTLELGDSALYLCASSLAYVEETQYFGPGTRLLVL.

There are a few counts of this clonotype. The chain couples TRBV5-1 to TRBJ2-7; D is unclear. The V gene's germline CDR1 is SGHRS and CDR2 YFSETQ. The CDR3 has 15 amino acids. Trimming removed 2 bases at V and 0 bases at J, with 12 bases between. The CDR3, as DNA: TGCGCCAGCAGCTTCCTACCGGGCAGCTCCTACGAGCAGTACTTC. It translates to CASSFLPGSSYEQYF.